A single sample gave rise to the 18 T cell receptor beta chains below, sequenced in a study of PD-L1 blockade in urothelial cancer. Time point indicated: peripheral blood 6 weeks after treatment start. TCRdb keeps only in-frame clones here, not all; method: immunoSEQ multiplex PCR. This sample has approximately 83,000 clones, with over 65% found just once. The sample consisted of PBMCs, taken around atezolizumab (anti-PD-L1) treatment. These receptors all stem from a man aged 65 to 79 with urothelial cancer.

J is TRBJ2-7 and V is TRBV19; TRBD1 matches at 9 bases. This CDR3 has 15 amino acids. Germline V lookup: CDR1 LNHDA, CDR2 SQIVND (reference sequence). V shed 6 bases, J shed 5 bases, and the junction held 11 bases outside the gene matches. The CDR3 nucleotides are TGTGCCAGTAGCTTAACCGGGACAGGGAGTCACGAGCAGTACTTC. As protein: CASSLTGTGSHEQYF.

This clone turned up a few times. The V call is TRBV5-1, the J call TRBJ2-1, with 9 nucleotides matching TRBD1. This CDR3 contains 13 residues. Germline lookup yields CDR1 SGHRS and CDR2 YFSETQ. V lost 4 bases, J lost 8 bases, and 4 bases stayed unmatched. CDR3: CASSTGGMDEQFF. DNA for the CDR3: TGCGCCAGCAGCACAGGGGGCATGGATGAGCAGTTCTTC.

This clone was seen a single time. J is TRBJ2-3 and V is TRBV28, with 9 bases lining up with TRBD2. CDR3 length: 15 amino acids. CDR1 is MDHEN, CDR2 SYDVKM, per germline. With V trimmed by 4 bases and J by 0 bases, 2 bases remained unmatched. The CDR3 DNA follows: TGTGCCAGCAGTTCTAGCGGGACTAGCACAGATACGCAGTATTTT. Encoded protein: CASSSSGTSTDTQYF.

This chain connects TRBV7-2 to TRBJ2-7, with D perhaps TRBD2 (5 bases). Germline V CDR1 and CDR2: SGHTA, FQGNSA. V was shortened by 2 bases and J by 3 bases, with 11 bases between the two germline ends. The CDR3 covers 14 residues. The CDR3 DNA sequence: TGTGCCAGCAGCTTATCCGGGAAAGGCTACGAGCAGTACTTC. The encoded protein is CASSLSGKGYEQYF.

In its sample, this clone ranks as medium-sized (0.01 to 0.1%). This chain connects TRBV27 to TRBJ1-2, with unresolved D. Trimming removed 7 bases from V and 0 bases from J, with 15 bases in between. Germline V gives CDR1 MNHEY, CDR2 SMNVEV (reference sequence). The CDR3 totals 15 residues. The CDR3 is CASTPFRGTNYGYTF. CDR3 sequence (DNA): TGTGCCAGCACCCCTTTTCGCGGGACTAACTATGGCTACACCTTC.

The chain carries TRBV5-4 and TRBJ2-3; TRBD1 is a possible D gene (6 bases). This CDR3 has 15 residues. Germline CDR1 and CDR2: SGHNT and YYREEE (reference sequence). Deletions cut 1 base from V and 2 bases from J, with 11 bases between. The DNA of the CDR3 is TGTGCCAGCAGCTTGACGGGACACAACACAGATACGCAGTATTTT. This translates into CASSLTGHNTDTQYF.

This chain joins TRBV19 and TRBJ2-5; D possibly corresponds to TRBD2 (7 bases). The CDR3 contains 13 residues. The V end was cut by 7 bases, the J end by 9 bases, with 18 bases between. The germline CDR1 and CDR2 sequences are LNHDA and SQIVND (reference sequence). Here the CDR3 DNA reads TGTGCCAGTACTTCGCAGGGGAGCGGGGCCCAGTACTTC. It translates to CASTSQGSGAQYF.

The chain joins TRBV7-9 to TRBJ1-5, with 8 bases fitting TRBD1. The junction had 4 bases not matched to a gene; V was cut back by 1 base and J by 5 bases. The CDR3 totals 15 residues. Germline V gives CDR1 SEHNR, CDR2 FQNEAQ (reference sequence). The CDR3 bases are TGTGCCAGCAGCTTAGGTACAGGGGGTGATCAGCCCCAGCATTTT. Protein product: CASSLGTGGDQPQHF.

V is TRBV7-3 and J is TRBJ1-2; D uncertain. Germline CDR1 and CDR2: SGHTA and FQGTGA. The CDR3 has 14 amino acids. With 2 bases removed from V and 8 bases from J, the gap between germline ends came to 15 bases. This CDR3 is CASSLLGTPGGYTF. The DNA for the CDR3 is TGTGCCAGCAGCTTATTAGGCACCCCGGGGGGCTACACCTTC. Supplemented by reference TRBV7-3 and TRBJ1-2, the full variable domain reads GAGVSQTPSNKVTEKGKYVELRCDPISGHTALYWYRQSLGQGPEFLIYFQGTGAADDSGLPNDRFFAVRPEGSVSTLKIQRTERGDSAVYLCASSLLGTPGGYTFGSGTRLTVV.

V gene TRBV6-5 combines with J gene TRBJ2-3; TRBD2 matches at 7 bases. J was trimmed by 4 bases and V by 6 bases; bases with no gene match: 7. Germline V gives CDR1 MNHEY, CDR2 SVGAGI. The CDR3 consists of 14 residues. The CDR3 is CASSRTSDSDTQYF. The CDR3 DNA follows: TGTGCCAGCAGCCGCACTAGCGATTCAGATACGCAGTATTTT.

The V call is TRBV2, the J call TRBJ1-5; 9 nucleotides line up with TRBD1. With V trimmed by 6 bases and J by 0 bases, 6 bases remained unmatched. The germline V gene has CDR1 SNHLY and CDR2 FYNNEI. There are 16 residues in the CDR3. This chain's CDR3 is CASSHRGRLSNQPQHF. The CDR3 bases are TGTGCCAGCAGCCACAGGGGGCGCCTTAGCAATCAGCCCCAGCATTTT.

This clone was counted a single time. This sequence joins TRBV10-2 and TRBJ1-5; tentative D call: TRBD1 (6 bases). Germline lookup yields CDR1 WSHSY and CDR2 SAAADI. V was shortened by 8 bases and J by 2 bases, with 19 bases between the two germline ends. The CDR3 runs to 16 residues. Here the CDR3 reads CASSLGGARGNQPQHF. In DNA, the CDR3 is TGCGCCAGCTCCCTTGGGGGGGCCAGGGGCAATCAGCCCCAGCATTTT.

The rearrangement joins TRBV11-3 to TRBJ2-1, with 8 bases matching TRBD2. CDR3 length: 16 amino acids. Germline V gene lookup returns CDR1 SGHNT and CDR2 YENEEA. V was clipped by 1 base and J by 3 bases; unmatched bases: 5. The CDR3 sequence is CASSLGVSGIYNEQFF. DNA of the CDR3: TGTGCCAGCAGCTTAGGCGTTAGCGGGATCTACAATGAGCAGTTCTTC.

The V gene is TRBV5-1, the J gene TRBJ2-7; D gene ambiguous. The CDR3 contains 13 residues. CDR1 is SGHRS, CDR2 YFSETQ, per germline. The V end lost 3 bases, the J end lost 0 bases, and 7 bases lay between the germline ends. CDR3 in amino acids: CASSSQSSYEQYF. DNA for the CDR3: TGCGCCAGCAGCTCACAGAGCTCCTACGAGCAGTACTTC.

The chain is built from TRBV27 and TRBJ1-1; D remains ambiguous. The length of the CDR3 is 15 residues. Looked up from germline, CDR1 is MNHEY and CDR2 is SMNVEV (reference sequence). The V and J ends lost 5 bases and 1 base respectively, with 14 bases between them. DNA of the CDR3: TGTGCCAGCAGTCCTACTGACACTGGGAACACTGAAGCTTTCTTT. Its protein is CASSPTDTGNTEAFF.

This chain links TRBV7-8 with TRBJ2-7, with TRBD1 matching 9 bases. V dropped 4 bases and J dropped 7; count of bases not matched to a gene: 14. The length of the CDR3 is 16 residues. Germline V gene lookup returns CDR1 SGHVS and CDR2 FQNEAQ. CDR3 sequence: CASSYSTGTGSGEQYF. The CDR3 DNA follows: TGTGCCAGCAGCTACTCCACCGGGACAGGGTCTGGAGAGCAGTACTTC.

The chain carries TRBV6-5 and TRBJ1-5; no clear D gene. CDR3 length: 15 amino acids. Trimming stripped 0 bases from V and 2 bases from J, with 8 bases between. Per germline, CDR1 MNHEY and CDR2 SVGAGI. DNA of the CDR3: TGTGCCAGCAGTTACTCGGGGAGAGGCAATCAGCCCCAGCATTTT. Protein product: CASSYSGRGNQPQHF.

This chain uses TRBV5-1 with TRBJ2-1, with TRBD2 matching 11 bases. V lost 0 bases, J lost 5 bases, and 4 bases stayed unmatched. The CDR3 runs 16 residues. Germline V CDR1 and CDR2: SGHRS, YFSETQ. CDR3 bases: TGCGCCAGCAGCTTGGGAATAGCGGGAGGGAACAATGAGCAGTTCTTC. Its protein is CASSLGIAGGNNEQFF.